Presented here are 16 T cell receptor beta chains from one specimen sequenced in a study of cytomegalovirus exposure and HLA in healthy donors. Use of 60 Vbeta and 13 Jbeta primers characterized the PCR. The data were produced by immunoSEQ multiplex PCR, yet TCRdb's version contains in-frame clones alone and is incomplete. The sample shows 200,000 to 300,000 clones, 78% of them seen only once. Material for sequencing was PBMCs. Receptor source: a boy between 10 and 17 years old in good health and CMV-seronegative.

The V gene is TRBV6-5, the J gene TRBJ1-1; D perhaps matches TRBD1 (5 bases). This CDR3 is built from 13 residues. V was shortened by 7 bases and J by 0 bases, with 9 bases between the two germline ends. CDR1 and CDR2 from the germline V gene are MNHEY and SVGAGI. As DNA, the CDR3 is TGTGCCAGCAACACCAGGGTGAACACTGAAGCTTTCTTT. Protein: CASNTRVNTEAFF.

This rearrangement joins TRBV6-5 to TRBJ2-5; the D is unclear. Germline V gene lookup returns CDR1 MNHEY and CDR2 SVGAGI. Trimming stripped 6 bases from V and 6 bases from J, with 14 bases between. The CDR3 length is 13 residues. The CDR3 bases are TGTGCCAGCAGCCCCTCCCCAGGCCAGACCCAGTACTTC. Protein: CASSPSPGQTQYF.

The gene calls are TRBV11-2 and TRBJ2-3; 11 nucleotides agree with TRBD2. Germline assignment: CDR1 SGHAT and CDR2 FQNNGV. The CDR3 has 16 residues. Losses at the gene ends were 4 bases for V and 6 bases for J; bases not matched to a gene: 9. The CDR3 here is CASSSGLAGGSDTQYF. In nucleotides, the CDR3 is TGTGCCAGCAGCTCCGGCCTAGCGGGAGGTTCGGATACGCAGTATTTT. The full variable domain, with the rest looked up from reference TRBV11-2 and TRBJ2-3, is EAGVAQSPRYKIIEKRQSVAFWCNPISGHATLYWYQQILGQGPKLLIQFQNNGVVDDSQLPKDRFSAERLKGVDSTLKIQPAKLEDSAVYLCASSSGLAGGSDTQYFGPGTRLTVL.

This clone showed up just a few times. The V and J genes are TRBV11-3 and TRBJ1-2, with D possibly matching TRBD1 (5 bases). V was clipped by 5 bases and J by 3 bases, with 10 bases between them. This CDR3 has 13 residues. The germline CDR1 and CDR2 sequences are SGHNT and YENEEA. The DNA for the CDR3 is TGTGCCAGCAGCCCCGGGGGGTACTATGGCTACACCTTC. This sequence encodes CASSPGGYYGYTF.

This clone was seen a few times. The chain carries TRBV6-1 and TRBJ1-2; D possibly corresponds to TRBD1 (5 bases). Trimming took off 2 bases at V and 8 bases at J, with 12 bases between the two ends. The CDR3 sequence is 13 residues long. Germline assignment: CDR1 MNHNS and CDR2 SASEGT. This CDR3 is CASSEWAGRGYTF. The CDR3 bases are TGTGCCAGCAGTGAATGGGCAGGGCGGGGCTACACCTTC.

The gene calls are TRBV10-3 and TRBJ2-3, with a possible D match to TRBD2 (6 bases). Germline V gene sequence: CDR1 ENHRY, CDR2 SYGVKD. CDR3 size: 16 residues. V was clipped by 3 bases and J by 7 bases, with 20 bases between them. The CDR3: CAISDSGGRGVYTQYF. DNA of the CDR3: TGTGCCATCAGTGATTCAGGAGGGAGAGGGGTTTATACGCAGTATTTT.

V gene TRBV7-9 combines with J gene TRBJ2-3, with unresolved D. Trimming left V 2 bases short and J 2 bases short, with 17 bases between. Per germline, CDR1 SEHNR and CDR2 FQNEAQ (reference sequence). The CDR3 consists of 17 residues. The CDR3 is CASSLFVGNYFTDTQYF. CDR3 sequence (DNA): TGTGCCAGCAGCTTATTTGTCGGTAACTATTTCACAGATACGCAGTATTTT.

In this sample, this clone turned up a few times. V gene TRBV5-4 combines with J gene TRBJ2-7, with 7 bases matching TRBD1. Trimming took 3 bases from V and 2 from J; bases not matched to a gene: 8. This CDR3 has 15 residues. Germline CDR1 and CDR2: SGHNT and YYREEE (reference sequence). The CDR3 sequence is CASSSPKGAAYEQYF. The DNA of the CDR3 is TGTGCCAGCAGCTCGCCGAAGGGGGCGGCCTACGAGCAGTACTTC. The whole variable domain, filled in from reference TRBV5-4 and TRBJ2-7, reads ETGVTQSPTHLIKTRGQQVTLRCSSQSGHNTVSWYQQALGQGPQFIFQYYREEENGRGNFPPRFSGLQFPNYSSELNVNALELDDSALYLCASSSPKGAAYEQYFGPGTRLTVT.

Note on this clone: The same CDR3 can be traced to other DNA sequences in this sample. This chain joins TRBV19 and TRBJ2-5; 7 bases line up with TRBD1. CDR3 length: 14 residues. V dropped 4 bases and J dropped 1; count of bases not matched to a gene: 3. CDR1 is LNHDA, CDR2 SQIVND, per germline (reference sequence). The DNA of the CDR3 is TGTGCCAGTAGTACGGGACAGCCCCAAGAGACCCAGTACTTC. Amino acid sequence: CASSTGQPQETQYF.

The chain recombines TRBV25-1 with TRBJ2-1; D is ambiguous. Germline V gene data show CDR1 as MGHDK and CDR2 as SYGVNS. The CDR3 totals 14 residues. V lost 6 bases and J lost 5, with 14 bases in between. The DNA for the CDR3 is TGTGCCAGCAGACCCTTACGAGACAACAATGAGCAGTTCTTC. Translated: CASRPLRDNNEQFF.

This clone was seen only a few times. The J gene is TRBJ2-1, the V gene TRBV7-9, with TRBD2 identical over 11 bases. Germline CDR1 reads SEHNR; CDR2 reads FQNEAQ (reference sequence). The V gene end was trimmed by 4 bases and the J gene end by 6 bases; junction bases not matched to a gene: 5. This CDR3 has 15 residues. CDR3 sequence (DNA): TGTGCCAGCAGCTCCGGACTAGCGGGCTCCAATGAGCAGTTCTTC. This codes for CASSSGLAGSNEQFF. The full variable domain, completed using reference TRBV7-9 and TRBJ2-1, is DTGVSQNPRHKITKRGQNVTFRCDPISEHNRLYWYRQTLGQGPEFLTYFQNEAQLEKSRLLSDRFSAERPKGSFSTLEIQRTEQGDSAMYLCASSSGLAGSNEQFFGPGTRLTVL.

The V call is TRBV7-9, the J call TRBJ2-7; D ambiguous. The length of the CDR3 is 12 residues. In germline, CDR1 is SEHNR, CDR2 FQNEAQ (reference sequence). With 4 bases removed from V and 2 bases from J, the gap between germline ends came to 6 bases. CDR3 residues: CASSSVTYEQYF. In nucleotides, the CDR3 is TGTGCCAGCAGCTCGGTGACCTACGAGCAGTACTTC. The full variable domain, rest sourced from reference TRBV7-9 and TRBJ2-7, is DTGVSQNPRHKITKRGQNVTFRCDPISEHNRLYWYRQTLGQGPEFLTYFQNEAQLEKSRLLSDRFSAERPKGSFSTLEIQRTEQGDSAMYLCASSSVTYEQYFGPGTRLTVT.

V usage is TRBV7-9 and J usage is TRBJ2-7; D is ambiguous. V gave up 2 bases and J gave up 0 bases, with 5 bases separating them. Germline V gives CDR1 SEHNR, CDR2 FQNEAQ (reference sequence). The CDR3 has 13 amino acids. The CDR3 protein is CASSLTLSYEQYF. CDR3 bases: TGTGCCAGCAGCTTAACTCTCTCCTACGAGCAGTACTTC. Combining the CDR3 with reference TRBV7-9 and TRBJ2-7 gives the whole variable domain DTGVSQNPRHKITKRGQNVTFRCDPISEHNRLYWYRQTLGQGPEFLTYFQNEAQLEKSRLLSDRFSAERPKGSFSTLEIQRTEQGDSAMYLCASSLTLSYEQYFGPGTRLTVT.

The rearrangement links TRBV11-3 to TRBJ1-2; 7 bases match TRBD1. V was pared by 4 bases and J by 4 bases, with 3 bases of the junction left unmatched. The CDR3 has 13 residues. Germline CDR1 and CDR2: SGHNT and YENEEA. The CDR3 DNA reads as TGTGCCAGCAGCTCCGACAGGGTCTATGGCTACACCTTC. It yields the protein CASSSDRVYGYTF.

The chain combines TRBV4-1 with TRBJ1-2, with 8 bases identical to TRBD1. J lost 4 bases, V lost 5 bases, and 6 bases had no gene match. The CDR3 totals 14 residues. In germline, CDR1 is MGHRA, CDR2 YSYEKL. CDR3 nucleotide sequence: TGCGCCAGCAGCGATGGACAGGGAAGCTATGGCTACACCTTC. This encodes CASSDGQGSYGYTF.

The V call is TRBV4-1, the J call TRBJ2-1; tentatively, D is TRBD1 (6 bases). The CDR3 has 15 residues. CDR1 is MGHRA and CDR2 is YSYEKL in the germline V gene. V gave up 6 bases and J gave up 3 bases, with 15 bases separating them. The DNA for the CDR3 is TGCGCCAGCAGAAACAGGGAAGTCGGCTACAATGAGCAGTTCTTC. Protein: CASRNREVGYNEQFF.